This T cell receptor (beta chain) was identified in a study of cytomegalovirus exposure and HLA in healthy donors. Assay: immunoSEQ multiplex PCR; the TCRdb copy retains only in-frame clones and omits some. The repertoire has around 350,000 clones, about nine tenths of them found once; the top ten carry 0.83%. The donors were in the approximately 110-subject validation cohort; that cohort was separate from the approximately 670-subject first cohort. The junction had 3 bases not matched to a gene; V was cut back by 3 bases and J by 10 bases. CDR3 length: 12 amino acids. Germline lookup yields CDR1 SGHNT and CDR2 YENEEA.

Sequenced input: PBMCs. The chain links TRBV11-3 to TRBJ2-1; 7 bases are a match to TRBD2. The clonotype was recovered from a woman under 30 in good health and CMV-seronegative. The CDR3 DNA follows: TGTGCCAGCAGCTTCGCCGGGGGGGAGCAGTTCTTC. Residues: CASSFAGGEQFF.